These 17 T cell receptor beta chains came from one sample sequenced in a study of CD8+ T cells in alopecia areata. Treatment described: oral pan-JAK inhibitor, 5-10 mg twice daily. As the sequencing template, cDNA was produced by extracting RNA and reverse transcribing it. Produced via immunoSEQ multiplex PCR; TCRdb's table is partial and in-frame only. The table has about 220,000 clones, about 57% seen once. Here the sequenced sample was CD4+ T cells sorted from blood, taken at week 4, from a patient treated with tofacitinib. These receptors all come from a human donor with alopecia areata.

This clone was counted ten times or more. The J gene is TRBJ2-3, the V gene TRBV7-9, with unresolved D. Germline CDR1 is SEHNR and CDR2 is FQNEAQ (reference sequence). V was trimmed by 1 base and J by 5 bases, leaving 4 bases between them. The CDR3 extends over 12 amino acids. The CDR3 sequence is CASSLVRDTQYF. CDR3 DNA: TGTGCCAGCAGCTTAGTCCGAGATACGCAGTATTTT.

The V and J genes are TRBV7-8 and TRBJ2-7; D perhaps matches TRBD2 (6 bases). From germline, CDR1 is SGHVS and CDR2 FQNEAQ. This CDR3 is 15 amino acids long. Trimming pared 1 base from V and 1 base from J, leaving 11 bases between. The CDR3 loop is CASSLGASESYEQYF. CDR3 in DNA: TGTGCCAGCAGCTTAGGGGCTAGCGAATCCTACGAGCAGTACTTC. The entire variable domain, with the rest obtained from reference TRBV7-8 and TRBJ2-7, is as follows: GAGVSQSPRYKVAKRGQDVALRCDPISGHVSLFWYQQALGQGPEFLTYFQNEAQLDKSGLPSDRFFAERPEGSVSTLKIQRTQQEDSAVYLCASSLGASESYEQYFGPGTRLTVT.

The chain recombines TRBV11-2 with TRBJ1-1; D remains unclear. This CDR3 spans 14 amino acids. The V end was cut by 1 base, the J end by 0 bases, with 6 bases between. The germline V gene has CDR1 SGHAT and CDR2 FQNNGV. Written as DNA, the CDR3 is TGTGCCAGCAGCTTAGTCCGTATGAACACTGAAGCTTTCTTT. Encoded protein: CASSLVRMNTEAFF.

There are a few counts of this clone. Other DNA sequences in this specimen translate into the identical CDR3. The rearrangement uses TRBV7-2 and TRBJ2-5, with D uncertain. V dropped 3 bases and J dropped 2 bases, with 1 base sitting between them. Germline-derived CDR1 and CDR2 are SGHTA and FQGNSA. This CDR3 has 11 residues. The DNA for the CDR3 is TGTGCCAGCAGCTTTCAAGAGACCCAGTACTTC. It is translated as CASSFQETQYF.

This clone was seen more than once but under ten times. CDR3 residues: CASSQSSFQNTEAFF. CDR3 in DNA: TGCGCCAGCAGCCAAAGTTCATTCCAGAACACTGAAGCTTTCTTT. This sequence joins TRBV4-3 and TRBJ1-1; D is unclear. The CDR3 is 15 amino acids. Looked up from germline, CDR1 is LGHNA and CDR2 is YSLEER. Trimming left V 2 bases short and J 1 base short, with 11 bases between.

This clone was found a few times. V usage is TRBV18 and J usage is TRBJ1-1, with a possible D match to TRBD1 (6 bases). Germline V gene sequence: CDR1 KGHSH, CDR2 LQKENI. With 4 bases removed from V and 1 base from J, the gap between germline ends came to 7 bases. This CDR3 has 13 amino acids. Written as DNA, the CDR3 is TGTGCCAGCTCACAGGGGGGGAACACTGAAGCTTTCTTT. Protein: CASSQGGNTEAFF.

The chain recombines TRBV10-3 with TRBJ1-2; 7 bases are shared with TRBD1. The CDR3 runs 14 residues. CDR1 ENHRY and CDR2 SYGVKD come from the germline V gene. V lost 2 bases and J lost 4; bases outside the gene matches: 4. The CDR3 coding sequence is TGTGCCATCAGTGAGAACAGGGGAAGCTATGGCTACACCTTC. It codes for CAISENRGSYGYTF.

V gene TRBV6-1 combines with J gene TRBJ2-5, with D perhaps TRBD1 (5 bases). Germline loops: CDR1 MNHNS, CDR2 SASEGT. The germline V and J ends were trimmed by 6 bases and 4 bases, with 12 bases remaining between them. CDR3 length equals 13 residues. CDR3 DNA sequence: TGTGCCAGCAGCCGGACAAGGGTAGAGACCCAGTACTTC. The encoded protein is CASSRTRVETQYF.

The chain is built from TRBV30 and TRBJ1-5, with D possibly TRBD1 on 6 matching bases. Between the trimmed V and J ends, which lost 3 bases and 4 bases, there was a span of 13 bases. Per the germline V gene, CDR1 is GTSNPN and CDR2 is SVGIG (reference sequence). The length of the CDR3 is 14 residues. In nucleotides, the CDR3 is TGTGCCTGGAGCCCGGACAGATTAAATCAGCCCCAGCATTTT. Translation gives CAWSPDRLNQPQHF.

V and J are TRBV7-9 and TRBJ2-2; D is undetermined. From germline, CDR1 is SEHNR and CDR2 FQNEAQ (reference sequence). Trimming left V 2 bases short and J 6 bases short, with 13 bases between. The CDR3 has 15 residues. The DNA for the CDR3 is TGTGCCAGCAGCTTATCCTCTCTGAGCGCCGGGGAGCTGTTTTTT. Translated, it gives CASSLSSLSAGELFF. Together with reference TRBV7-9 and TRBJ2-2, the CDR3 gives the full variable domain: DTGVSQNPRHKITKRGQNVTFRCDPISEHNRLYWYRQTLGQGPEFLTYFQNEAQLEKSRLLSDRFSAERPKGSFSTLEIQRTEQGDSAMYLCASSLSSLSAGELFFGEGSRLTVL.

This sequence joins TRBV23-1 and TRBJ1-1, with no clear D. TRBV23-1 is designated an ORF whose function remains uncertain. Deletions cut 11 bases from V and 6 bases from J, with 19 bases between. The CDR3 consists of 13 residues. CDR3 DNA: TGCGCCCTTTGGGCCCCTTCCGGGGCTGAAGCTTTCTTT. Protein sequence: CALWAPSGAEAFF.

The genes are TRBV14 and TRBJ2-3, with D tentatively TRBD2 (6 bases). The CDR3 contains 16 residues. Trimming left V 1 base short and J 0 bases short, with 11 bases between. Per the germline V gene, CDR1 is SGHDN and CDR2 is FVKESK. CDR3 nucleotide sequence: TGTGCCAGCAGCCAAGTTCGCGGGGTTAGCACAGATACGCAGTATTTT. It encodes CASSQVRGVSTDTQYF. The entire variable domain, with the rest obtained from reference TRBV14 and TRBJ2-3, is as follows: EAGVTQFPSHSVIEKGQTVTLRCDPISGHDNLYWYRRVMGKEIKFLLHFVKESKQDESGMPNNRFLAERTGGTYSTLKVQPAELEDSGVYFCASSQVRGVSTDTQYFGPGTRLTVL.

This chain links TRBV30 with TRBJ1-6; 7 positions match TRBD1. The trim removed 6 bases at V and 3 bases at J, leaving 5 bases unmatched. This CDR3 has 14 amino acids. Per germline, CDR1 GTSNPN and CDR2 SVGIG (reference sequence). DNA for the CDR3: TGTGCCTGCTGCGGGACAGACTATAATTCACCCCTCCACTTT. Its protein is CACCGTDYNSPLHF.

CDR3 protein: CASSFGQGKDEKLFF. CDR3 in DNA: TGCGCCAGCAGCTTTGGACAGGGGAAGGATGAAAAACTGTTTTTT. This chain joins TRBV5-1 and TRBJ1-4; 9 bases map to TRBD1. CDR3 length equals 15 residues. Per germline, CDR1 SGHRS and CDR2 YFSETQ. After removal of 2 bases from V and 6 bases from J, the junction contained 5 bases not matched to a gene.

V and J are TRBV30 and TRBJ1-2; the match to TRBD1 covers 9 bases. The CDR3 contains 15 residues. CDR1 and CDR2 from the germline V gene are GTSNPN and SVGIG (reference sequence). V lost 2 bases, J lost 7 bases, and 11 bases stayed unmatched. CDR3 bases: TGTGCCTGGAGTCGCGGGGGACAGGGTCAGGGTGGCTACACCTTC. Encoded protein: CAWSRGGQGQGGYTF. Full variable domain (outside the CDR3, taken from reference TRBV30 and TRBJ1-2): SQTIHQWPATLVQPVGSPLSLECTVEGTSNPNLYWYRQAAGRGLQLLFYSVGIGQISSEVPQNLSASRPQDRQFILSSKKLLLSDSGFYLCAWSRGGQGQGGYTFGSGTRLTVV.

The chain has TRBV18 and TRBJ1-5, with D possibly matching TRBD1 (5 bases). Between the trimmed V and J ends, which lost 2 bases and 2 bases, there was a span of 10 bases. Germline CDR1 is KGHSH and CDR2 is LQKENI. CDR3 length equals 15 residues. This CDR3 is CASSPLAGGNQPQHF. For the CDR3, the DNA is TGTGCCAGCTCACCATTAGCGGGGGGCAATCAGCCCCAGCATTTT.

This clone was seen a handful of times. The rearrangement uses TRBV29-1 and TRBJ2-2; 8 bases are a match to TRBD1. Germline lookup yields CDR1 SQVTM and CDR2 ANQGSEA. J gave up 1 base and V 7 bases, and 2 bases lay outside the gene matches. CDR3 length equals 13 residues. The CDR3 bases are TGCAGCGGGGGACAGGTGAACACCGGGGAGCTGTTTTTT. Its protein product is CSGGQVNTGELFF.